This entry is about one TCR beta chain. In this sample, this clonotype turned up a few times. No antigen is known for it. No much larger clonotype is one base removed from it; base qualities were not supplied. Sequencing used an Illumina NovaSeq 6000. TCRalpha and TCRbeta cDNA libraries were constructed by 5'RACE with constant-segment primers, with sample barcodes and unique molecular identifiers being introduced. RNA was extracted from every sample with Trizol reagent. Library amplification was performed in two PCR steps, and a second sample barcode and Illumina TruSeq adapters were introduced in the second step. The libraries were sequenced on an Illumina NovaSeq using 2 x 150 bp paired-end reads. Per the authors' processing: The reads were demultiplexed and collapsed into UMI-guided consensus sequences using migec v1.2.7. With mixcr v2.1.11, UMI consensuses were aligned to TRA and TRB V and J templates and assembled into clonotypes. Clonotypes were classified as expanded or contracted when called significant by both edgeR and NoisET, with noise models trained on biological replicates. For edgeR calls, a false discovery rate-adjusted p below 0.01 and a log2 fold-change threshold of 1 were applied. As an exploratory analysis of dynamics, max-normalized trajectories of the 1000 most abundant clonotypes were examined by PCA with hierarchical clustering. Separately sequenced CD4+ and CD8+ repertoires were used to assign the CD4 or CD8 phenotype of responding clones. TCRdb passed the public sequencing reads through fastp at Q25 and MiXCR, retaining productive beta sequences. Each entry is one CDR3 protein sequence, shown with its most common DNA and genes. TCRdb, rather than the study authors, made the V and J calls. The sample table holds 550,000 to 600,000 distinct CDR3 sequences, of which about 20% were seen once. Around 9.2% of the sample lies in the top ten.

PBMCs were isolated by Ficoll-Paque density gradient centrifugation. The data were obtained in a study of T-cell memory formation after mild COVID-19 (dated by TCRdb to the early 2020s). Broadly, across the study: TCR sequence clusters from the two donors were found to be largely donor specific. Longitudinal TCRalpha and TCRbeta repertoire sequencing tracked T-cell clones expanding and contracting after mild COVID-19 in a couple of donors. The cohort was made up of two young adult volunteers, one female and one male, who were previously healthy. Overall study outcomes, separate from this receptor: Some responding clones were found in pre-infection memory, which suggests that pre-existing cross-reactive memory T cells took part in the SARS-CoV-2 response. SARS-CoV-2 specificity of the second-wave clones peaking on day 37 was not confirmed. Clones that contracted from day 15 to 85 showed balanced CD4/CD8 phenotypes, whereas a second wave of clones that expanded from day 15 to 37 leaned towards CD4+. Only two mild cases were covered by the study, and larger cohorts that include severe cases with pre-infection samples were considered necessary. Contracting CD4+ clones turned up mainly in the CM and EM memory subsets, whereas EMRA was where CD8+ clones were enriched.

Taken from the germline V gene (reference sequence), the CDR1 and CDR2 loops are LNHNV and YYDKDF. From cysteine to phenylalanine, the CDR3 is 14 amino acids long. Just the 42-base CDR3 DNA is kept, in frame starting at base 1. Trimming removed 0 bases from V and 3 bases from J; the gene matches leave 1 base unexplained. The chain was built from TRBV15 and TRBJ2-7; 8 nucleotides in the junction match TRBD2. The sample taken for sequencing was PBMCs or a T cell subset sorted from them (not recorded which). This TCR came from an adult woman who had mild COVID-19 (a few samples of this study predate the infection). The sample titles of this study are shuffled in the database, so cell type and time point are left out; the donor was told from shared clones. CDR3 loop: CATSRDAGGYEQYF. The DNA reads TGTGCCACCAGCAGAGATGCGGGGGGCTACGAGCAGTACTTC.